This entry is about one TCR beta chain. The entry originates in a study of monozygotic twins with inflammatory bowel disease. This CDR3 is built from 17 residues. Per the germline V gene, CDR1 is MNHEY and CDR2 is SMNVEV (reference sequence). From its re-call of the 5' RACE reads, TCRdb lists each CDR3 protein once, without DNA. This repertoire includes approximately 200,000 distinct CDR3 sequences. The TCR originated in a human donor with ulcerative colitis or Crohn's disease, or a healthy co-twin of an affected twin (not recorded which). The rearrangement uses TRBV27 and TRBJ2-6; the D call of TRBD1 rests on TCRdb alone, since no DNA is present to check it. Sequences were obtained from blood. The CDR3: CASGRDRGTGGANVLTF.